This TCR beta chain stems from a study of shared clonotypes between healthy human individuals (dated by TCRdb to the early 2020s). For the wider study: Three men and a couple of women, aged 18 to 49 years, made up the cohort. For each donor, CD4 naive and CD4 memory were each run on three plates, CD8 naive on two plates, and CD8 memory on one plate. To estimate repertoire size and how much clonotype sharing occurs between individuals, the study deeply sequenced the blood TCR repertoires of five healthy adults. Different laboratories and diverse techniques were used to prepare libraries and sequence TCR repertoires, to increase sequencing depth and limit assay-specific biases. Between about 0.9 and 8.9 billion PBMCs per donor were obtained by leukapheresis.

What the study reported, not specific to this receptor: Around 5% of naive CD4, roughly 3.5% of naive CD8, roughly 2.4% of memory CD4, and 0.4% of memory CD8 clonotypes were shared across several donors. Pairwise subsampling led to the expectation that sequencing depth would affect the degree of clonotype sharing among donors. Sampling was restricted to blood, and TCR repertoires in tissues likely differ from the TCR repertoires found in blood. Incomplete sequencing was indicated by rarefaction of sorted-subset datasets, despite the large sequencing depth. Because the study included a small number of donors, the genetic and exposure-history diversity represented was limited. Compared with non-shared clonotypes, the clonotypes found in all four sorted-subset donors had higher generation probabilities. Naive subsets generally had larger estimated clonotype richness than memory subsets did.

The germline V gene (reference sequence) supplies CDR1 MNHEY and CDR2 SMNVEV. The CDR3 covers 13 residues, taking in both the cysteine and the phenylalanine. The retained sequence is limited to the CDR3, 39 bases, with the frame set at the first base. Trimmed from V: 7 bases; trimmed from J: 6 bases; junction bases lacking a gene match: 6. Using the deep immunoSEQ assay, multiplex PCR amplified TCR CDR3 regions from genomic DNA. Genomic DNA extracted from each cell subset was distributed evenly over all wells of several immunoSEQ 96-well plates, and each plate served as one replicate. For sorted subsets, approximately 210 ng of genomic DNA, equivalent to some 30,000 T cell genomes, went into each replicate PCR. Purified libraries were measured with a Qubit 3.0 fluorometer, size-checked on a Bioanalyzer 2100, and measured again with the KAPA Library Quantification kit. A separate single-read 150-cycle Illumina NextSeq 550 flow cell was used to sequence each immunoSEQ 96-well plate. The source study handled its data this way. Because the immunoSEQ output held only junctional sequences and lacked quality scores, the filtering could not match the filtering applied to full-length reads. To assign V/J genes and CDR3, sequences were annotated against IMGT germline references using PyIR, a Python wrapper for IgBLAST v1.9. Reads were filtered out if the reads had weak V/J assignments (E-value above 1e-6), no CDR3, stop codons, out-of-frame junctions, or ambiguous translated residues. V3J clonotypes were defined as sequences sharing the same inferred V gene, J gene, and CDR3 amino acid sequence. To compute the percentage overlap between repertoires, the number of shared unique clonotypes was divided by the size of the smaller repertoire. Three approaches were used to assess repertoire richness: RTK rarefaction, the Chao1 estimator, and Recon v2.1 estimates of unobserved clonotypes. Generation probabilities for all TCRbeta clonotypes obtained by the gDNA method from several donors were computed using OLGA. What TCRdb holds here is the immuneACCESS table cut down to in-frame rearrangements. Part of the clones is not present; checked against another copy, under half of the missing clones reflect an unresolved V gene, and the others are unexplained. V and J calls and clone size are those listed in that table; D and trimming were worked out from the DNA. Present in this sample are approximately 840,000 clones, 95% to 97% of which were seen just once. About 0.21% of the sample goes to the ten largest clones.

For the CD8 naive samples, CD45RO-negative cells were positively selected for CCR7, yielding a CD45RA+CCR7+ population from which TemRA cells were excluded. The donors were healthy, HIV-negative adults who had no recently reported acute infections or vaccinations. All donors were Caucasian adults living in Nashville, Tennessee, USA. Blood was collected by leukapheresis, and PBMCs were isolated by Ficoll-Histopaque density gradient centrifugation and then cryopreserved in liquid nitrogen vapor phase. Purity and quantity of every magnetically sorted T cell population were checked by analytical flow cytometry. Genomic DNA was isolated from every sorted fraction and measured by UV absorbance on a Nanodrop 2000c. Remarks on this clone: Its antigen remains undetermined. Within one base of it there is no much larger clone, and no base qualities were kept.

The TCR comes from a man under 40 in good health. Sequenced material: naive CD8+ T cells sorted from blood. Interpreted using the paper, the cell subset or site label stands for: CD45RA+CCR7+. The V gene is TRBV27 and the J gene is TRBJ2-7; 10 bases in the middle match TRBD1. The nucleotide sequence reads TGTGCCAGCATGGTGACAGGGGGCTCCGAGCAGTACTTC. Its translation is CASMVTGGSEQYF.